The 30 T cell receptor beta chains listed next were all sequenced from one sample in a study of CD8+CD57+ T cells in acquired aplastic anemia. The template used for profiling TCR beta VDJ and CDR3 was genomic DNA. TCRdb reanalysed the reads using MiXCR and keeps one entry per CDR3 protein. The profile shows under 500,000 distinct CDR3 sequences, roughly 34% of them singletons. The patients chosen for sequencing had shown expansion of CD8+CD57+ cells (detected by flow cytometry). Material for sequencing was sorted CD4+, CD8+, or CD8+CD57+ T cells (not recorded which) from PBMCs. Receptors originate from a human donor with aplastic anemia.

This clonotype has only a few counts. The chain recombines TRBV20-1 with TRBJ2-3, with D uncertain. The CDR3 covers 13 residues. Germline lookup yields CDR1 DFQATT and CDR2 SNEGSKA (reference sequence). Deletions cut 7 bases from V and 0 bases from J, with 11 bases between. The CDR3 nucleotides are TGCAGTGATACGTTGACAAGCACAGATACGCAGTATTTT. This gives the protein CSDTLTSTDTQYF.

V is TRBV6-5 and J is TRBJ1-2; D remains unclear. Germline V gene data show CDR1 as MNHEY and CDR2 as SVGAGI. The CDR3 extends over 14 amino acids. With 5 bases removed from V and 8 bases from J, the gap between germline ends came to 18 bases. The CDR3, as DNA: TGTGCCAGCAGTAACCCCCGGCTCCTCGAAGGCTACACCTTC. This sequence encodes CASSNPRLLEGYTF.

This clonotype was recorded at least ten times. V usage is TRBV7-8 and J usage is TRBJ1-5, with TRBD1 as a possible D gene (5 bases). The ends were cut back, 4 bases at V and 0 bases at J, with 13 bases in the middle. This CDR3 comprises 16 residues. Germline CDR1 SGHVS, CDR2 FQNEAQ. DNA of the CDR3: TGTGCCAGCAGCTCTCCAGGGTTTGGTAGCAATCAGCCCCAGCATTTT. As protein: CASSSPGFGSNQPQHF. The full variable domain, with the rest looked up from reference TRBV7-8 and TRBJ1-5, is GAGVSQSPRYKVAKRGQDVALRCDPISGHVSLFWYQQALGQGPEFLTYFQNEAQLDKSGLPSDRFFAERPEGSVSTLKIQRTQQEDSAVYLCASSSPGFGSNQPQHFGDGTRLSIL.

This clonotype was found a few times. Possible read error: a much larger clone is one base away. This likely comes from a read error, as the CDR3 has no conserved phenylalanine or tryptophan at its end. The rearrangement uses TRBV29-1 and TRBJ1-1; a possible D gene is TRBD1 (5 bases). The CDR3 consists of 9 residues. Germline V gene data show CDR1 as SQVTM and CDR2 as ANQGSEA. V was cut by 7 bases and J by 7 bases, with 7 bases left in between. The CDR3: CSGGSEAFS. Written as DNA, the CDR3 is TGCAGCGGGGGGAGTGAAGCTTTCTCT.

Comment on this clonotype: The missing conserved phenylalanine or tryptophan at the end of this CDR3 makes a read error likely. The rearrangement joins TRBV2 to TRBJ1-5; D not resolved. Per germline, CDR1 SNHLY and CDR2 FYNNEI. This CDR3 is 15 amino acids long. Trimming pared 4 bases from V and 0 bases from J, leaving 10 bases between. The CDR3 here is CASSVEGSSNQPQHL. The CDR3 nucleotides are TGTGCCAGCAGTGTCGAAGGGAGTAGCAATCAGCCCCAGCATCTT.

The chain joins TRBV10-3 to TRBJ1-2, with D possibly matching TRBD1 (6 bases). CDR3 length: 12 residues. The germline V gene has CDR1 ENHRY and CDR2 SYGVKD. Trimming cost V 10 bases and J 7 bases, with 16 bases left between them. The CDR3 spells CASSPPGAGYTF. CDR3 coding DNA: TGTGCCAGCAGCCCGCCGGGGGCTGGCTACACCTTC.

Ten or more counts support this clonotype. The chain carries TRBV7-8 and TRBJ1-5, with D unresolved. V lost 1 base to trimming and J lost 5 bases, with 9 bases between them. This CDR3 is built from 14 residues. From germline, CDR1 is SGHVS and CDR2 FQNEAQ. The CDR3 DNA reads TGTGCCAGCAGCTTAGAGGCAGAATATCAGCCCCAGCATTTT. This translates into CASSLEAEYQPQHF.

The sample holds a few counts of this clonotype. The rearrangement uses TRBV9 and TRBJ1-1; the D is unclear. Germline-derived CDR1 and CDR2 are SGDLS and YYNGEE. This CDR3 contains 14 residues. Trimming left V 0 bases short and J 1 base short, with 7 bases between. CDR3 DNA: TGTGCCAGCAGCGTAGAGGCCCAGAACACTGAAGCTTTCTTT. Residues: CASSVEAQNTEAFF.

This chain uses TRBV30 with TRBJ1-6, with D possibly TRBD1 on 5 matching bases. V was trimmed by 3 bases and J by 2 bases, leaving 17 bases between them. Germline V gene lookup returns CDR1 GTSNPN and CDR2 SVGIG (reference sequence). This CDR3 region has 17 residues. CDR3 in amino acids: CAWRDKGPVAYNSPLHF. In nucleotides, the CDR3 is TGTGCCTGGAGGGACAAGGGTCCCGTGGCCTATAATTCACCCCTCCACTTT.

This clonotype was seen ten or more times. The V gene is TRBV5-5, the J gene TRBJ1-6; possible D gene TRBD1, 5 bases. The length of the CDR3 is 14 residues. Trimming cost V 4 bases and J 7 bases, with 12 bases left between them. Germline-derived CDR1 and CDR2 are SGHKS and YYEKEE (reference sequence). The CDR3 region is CASSRDPMNSPLHF. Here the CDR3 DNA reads TGTGCCAGCAGCAGGGACCCAATGAATTCACCCCTCCACTTT.

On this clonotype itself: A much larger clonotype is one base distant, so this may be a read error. The chain's CDR3 is CASSVSTGSVGGYTF. Written as DNA, the CDR3 is TGTGCCAGCAGCGTTTCAACAGGGAGCGTAGGAGGCTACACCTTC. The chain is built from TRBV9 and TRBJ1-2; D is perhaps TRBD1 (6 bases). The germline V gene has CDR1 SGDLS and CDR2 YYNGEE. Trimming removed 2 bases at V and 8 bases at J, with 19 bases between. This CDR3 has 15 residues.

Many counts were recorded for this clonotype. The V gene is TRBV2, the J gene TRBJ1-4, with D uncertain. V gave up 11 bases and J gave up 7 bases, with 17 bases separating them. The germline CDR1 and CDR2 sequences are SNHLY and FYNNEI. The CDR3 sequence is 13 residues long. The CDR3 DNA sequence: TGTGCCGGCTACAGAACCGTGGCTGAAAAACTGTTTTTT. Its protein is CAGYRTVAEKLFF.

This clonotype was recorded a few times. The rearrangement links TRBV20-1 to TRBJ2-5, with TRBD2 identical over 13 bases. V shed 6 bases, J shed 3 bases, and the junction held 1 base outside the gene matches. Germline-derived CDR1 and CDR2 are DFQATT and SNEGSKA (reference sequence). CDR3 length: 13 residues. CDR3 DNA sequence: TGCAGTGCCGGGACTAGCGGGGAAGAGACCCAGTACTTC. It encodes CSAGTSGEETQYF.

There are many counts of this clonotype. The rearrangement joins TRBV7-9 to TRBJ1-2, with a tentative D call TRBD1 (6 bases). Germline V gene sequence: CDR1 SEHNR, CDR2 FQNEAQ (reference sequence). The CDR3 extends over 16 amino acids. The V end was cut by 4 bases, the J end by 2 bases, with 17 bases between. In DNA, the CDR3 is TGTGCCAGCAGCTCGCATGGGGGCGAGGGCAACTATGGCTACACCTTC. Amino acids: CASSSHGGEGNYGYTF.

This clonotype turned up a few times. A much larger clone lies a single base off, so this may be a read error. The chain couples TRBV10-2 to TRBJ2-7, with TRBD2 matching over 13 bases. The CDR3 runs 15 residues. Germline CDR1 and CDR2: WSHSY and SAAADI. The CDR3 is CASRLAGGPAYGQYF. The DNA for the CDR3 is TGCGCCAGCAGACTAGCGGGAGGGCCGGCGTACGGGCAGTACTTC.

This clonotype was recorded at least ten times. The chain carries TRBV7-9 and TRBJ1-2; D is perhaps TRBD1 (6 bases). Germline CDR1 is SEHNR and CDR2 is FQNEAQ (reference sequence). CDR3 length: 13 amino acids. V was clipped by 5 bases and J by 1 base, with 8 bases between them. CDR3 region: CASSVGHNYGYTF. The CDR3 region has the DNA TGTGCCAGCAGCGTGGGACATAACTATGGCTACACCTTC. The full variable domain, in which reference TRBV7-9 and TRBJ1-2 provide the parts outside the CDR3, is DTGVSQNPRHKITKRGQNVTFRCDPISEHNRLYWYRQTLGQGPEFLTYFQNEAQLEKSRLLSDRFSAERPKGSFSTLEIQRTEQGDSAMYLCASSVGHNYGYTFGSGTRLTVV.

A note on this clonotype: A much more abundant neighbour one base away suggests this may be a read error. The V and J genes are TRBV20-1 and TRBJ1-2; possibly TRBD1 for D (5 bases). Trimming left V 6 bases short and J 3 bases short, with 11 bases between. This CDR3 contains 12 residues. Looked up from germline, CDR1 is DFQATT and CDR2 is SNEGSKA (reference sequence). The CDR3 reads CSASDSYYGYTF. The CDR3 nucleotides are TGCAGTGCCAGCGACAGTTACTATGGCTACACCTTC.

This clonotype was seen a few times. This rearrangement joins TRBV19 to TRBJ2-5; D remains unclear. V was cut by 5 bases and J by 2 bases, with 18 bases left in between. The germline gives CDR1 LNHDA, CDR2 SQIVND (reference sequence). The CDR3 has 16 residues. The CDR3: CASSAVDGPPQETQYF. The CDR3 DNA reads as TGTGCCAGTAGTGCCGTCGACGGACCCCCGCAAGAGACCCAGTACTTC.

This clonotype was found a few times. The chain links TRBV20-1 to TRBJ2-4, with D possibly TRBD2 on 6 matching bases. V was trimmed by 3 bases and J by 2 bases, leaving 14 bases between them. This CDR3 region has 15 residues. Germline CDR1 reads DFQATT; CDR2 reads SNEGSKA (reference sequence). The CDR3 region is CSASYPAGTKNIQYF. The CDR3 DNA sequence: TGCAGTGCTAGCTATCCGGCGGGGACCAAAAACATTCAGTACTTC.

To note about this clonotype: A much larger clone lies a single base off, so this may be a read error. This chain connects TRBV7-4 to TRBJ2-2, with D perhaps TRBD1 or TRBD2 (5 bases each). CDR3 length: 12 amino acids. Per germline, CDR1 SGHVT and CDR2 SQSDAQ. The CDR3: CASGGLTGEPFF. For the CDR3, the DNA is TGTGCCAGCGGGGGTCTCACCGGGGAGCCGTTTTTT.

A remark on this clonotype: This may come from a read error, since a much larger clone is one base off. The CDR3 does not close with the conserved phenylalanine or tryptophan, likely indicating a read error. The CDR3 protein is CASSGPIDYTEAFI. Here the CDR3 DNA reads TGTGCCAGTAGTGGCCCGATAGATTACACTGAAGCTTTCATT. The J gene is TRBJ1-1, the V gene TRBV19; D is ambiguous. V was clipped by 5 bases and J by 3 bases, with 13 bases between them. Germline CDR1 reads LNHDA; CDR2 reads SQIVND (reference sequence). The CDR3 consists of 14 residues.

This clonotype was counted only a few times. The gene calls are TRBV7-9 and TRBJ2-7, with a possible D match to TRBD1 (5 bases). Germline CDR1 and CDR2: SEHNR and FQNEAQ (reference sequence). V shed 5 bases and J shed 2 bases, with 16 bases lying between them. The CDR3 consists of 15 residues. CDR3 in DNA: TGTGCCAGCAGCCCTCCCAGGGATGCAACCTACGAGCAGTACTTC. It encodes CASSPPRDATYEQYF.

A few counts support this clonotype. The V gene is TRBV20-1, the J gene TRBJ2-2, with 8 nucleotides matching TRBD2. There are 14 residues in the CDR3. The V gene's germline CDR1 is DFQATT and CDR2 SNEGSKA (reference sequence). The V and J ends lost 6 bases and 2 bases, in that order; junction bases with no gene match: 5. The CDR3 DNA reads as TGCAGTGCAATAGCGGGACGCAACACCGGGGAGCTGTTTTTT. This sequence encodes CSAIAGRNTGELFF.

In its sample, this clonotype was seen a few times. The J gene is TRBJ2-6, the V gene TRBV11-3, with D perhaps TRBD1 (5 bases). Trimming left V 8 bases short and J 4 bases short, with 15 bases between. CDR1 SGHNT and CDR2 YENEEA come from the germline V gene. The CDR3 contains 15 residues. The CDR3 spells CASALSGPGANVLTF. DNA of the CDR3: TGTGCCAGCGCACTCTCAGGGCCGGGGGCCAACGTCCTGACTTTC.

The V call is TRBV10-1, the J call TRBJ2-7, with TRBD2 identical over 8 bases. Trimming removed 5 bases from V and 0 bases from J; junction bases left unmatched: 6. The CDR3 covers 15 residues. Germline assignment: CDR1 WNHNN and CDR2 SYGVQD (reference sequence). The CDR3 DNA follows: TGCGCCAGCAGTAAGATTAGCGGGATCTCCTACGAGCAGTACTTC. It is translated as CASSKISGISYEQYF.

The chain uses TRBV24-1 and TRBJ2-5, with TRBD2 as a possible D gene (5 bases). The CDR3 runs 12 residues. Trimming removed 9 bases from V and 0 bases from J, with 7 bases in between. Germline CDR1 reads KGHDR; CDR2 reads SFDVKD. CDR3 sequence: CATRGDQETQYF. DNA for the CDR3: TGTGCCACCCGGGGTGACCAAGAGACCCAGTACTTC.

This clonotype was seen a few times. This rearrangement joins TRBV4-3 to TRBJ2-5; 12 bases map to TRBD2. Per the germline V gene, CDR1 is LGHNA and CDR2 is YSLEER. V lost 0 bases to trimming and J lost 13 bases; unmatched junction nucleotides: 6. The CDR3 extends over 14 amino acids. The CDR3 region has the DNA TGCGCCAGCAGCCAAGATCTTGCTAGCGGGGGGGGGTACTTC. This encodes CASSQDLASGGGYF.

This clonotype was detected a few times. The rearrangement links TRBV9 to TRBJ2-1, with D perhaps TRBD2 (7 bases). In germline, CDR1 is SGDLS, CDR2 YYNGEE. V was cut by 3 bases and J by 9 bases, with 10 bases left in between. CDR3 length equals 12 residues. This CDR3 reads CASSEGEGEQFF. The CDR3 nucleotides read TGTGCCAGCAGCGAGGGGGAGGGTGAGCAGTTCTTC.

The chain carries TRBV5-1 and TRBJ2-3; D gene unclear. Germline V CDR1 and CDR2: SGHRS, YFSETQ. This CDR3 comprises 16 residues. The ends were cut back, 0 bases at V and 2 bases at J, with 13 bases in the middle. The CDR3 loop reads CASSLVLSQNTDTQYF. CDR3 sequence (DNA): TGCGCCAGCAGCTTGGTATTGTCACAGAACACAGATACGCAGTATTTT. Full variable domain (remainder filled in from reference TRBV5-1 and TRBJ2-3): KAGVTQTPRYLIKTRGQQVTLSCSPISGHRSVSWYQQTPGQGLQFLFEYFSETQRNKGNFPGRFSGRQFSNSRSEMNVSTLELGDSALYLCASSLVLSQNTDTQYFGPGTRLTVL.

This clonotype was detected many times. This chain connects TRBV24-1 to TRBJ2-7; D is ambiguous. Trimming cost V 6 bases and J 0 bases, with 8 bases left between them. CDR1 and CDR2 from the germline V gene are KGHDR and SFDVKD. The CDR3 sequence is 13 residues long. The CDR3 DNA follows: TGTGCCACCAGTCAGACCGGCTCCTACGAGCAGTACTTC. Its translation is CATSQTGSYEQYF.